These T cell receptor beta chains were read from a single sample in a study of blood T cell repertoires in COVID-19. The assay was immunoSEQ multiplex PCR, and TCRdb's table has in-frame clones only and misses some. The repertoire consists of 95,000 to 110,000 clones, with roughly 84% occurring once and the leading ten covering about 4%. The sample consisted of peripheral blood. Receptor source: a human donor in a cohort sampled during active COVID-19. The CDR3 runs from the conserved cysteine through the conserved F or W. A D gene is named only where the DNA matches it firmly. Clone size is not always given. Where it is, it says once, few, many or a class for expanded clones.

TRBV28	.	TRBD1	15	TRBJ2-2	CASSTGQGNTGELFF	TGTGCCAGCAGTACCGGACAGGGGAACACCGGGGAGCTGTTTTTT
TRBV7-8	once	.	15	TRBJ1-1	CASSLNPIGETEAFF	TGTGCCAGCAGCTTAAATCCCATAGGGGAAACTGAAGCTTTCTTT
TRBV18	.	.	16	TRBJ2-2	CASSLNLDKNTGELFF	TGTGCCAGCTCACTAAACCTGGACAAGAACACCGGGGAGCTGTTTTTT
TRBV6-5	.	TRBD1	15	TRBJ2-1	CASSYSRDSYNEQFF	TGTGCCAGCAGTTACTCACGGGACAGTTACAATGAGCAGTTCTTC
TRBV7-9	many	.	18	TRBJ2-1	CASSSSRLSLTGNNEQFF	TGTGCCAGCAGCTCTAGCCGGCTGTCCTTGACAGGCAACAATGAGCAGTTCTTC
TRBV5-1	.	TRBD1	14	TRBJ2-1	CASSPGQRTNEQFF	TGCGCCAGCAGCCCGGGACAGAGGACCAATGAGCAGTTCTTC
TRBV29-1	.	.	13	TRBJ2-7	CSVSDRSSYEQYF	TGCAGCGTTTCCGACAGAAGCTCCTACGAGCAGTACTTC
TRBV28	.	.	14	TRBJ1-6	CASNPGGENSPLHF	TGTGCCAGCAACCCGGGGGGGGAAAATTCACCCCTCCACTTT
TRBV27	.	TRBD1	13	TRBJ2-5	CASRPRGRETQYF	TGTGCCAGCAGGCCCAGGGGGCGGGAGACCCAGTACTTC
TRBV7-6	.	TRBD2	14	TRBJ2-1	CASSRSGRYNEQFF	TGTGCCAGCAGCAGAAGCGGGAGGTACAATGAGCAGTTCTTC